This entry is about one TCR beta chain. In the authors' workflow: Amplification with reference gene primers provided the estimates of nucleated cell counts. TCRdb's table, derived via immunoSEQ multiplex PCR, lists solely in-frame clones and lacks some. V and J calls and clone size are given by that table; D and trimming were obtained from the DNA. The sample contains more than 90,000 clones, 87% of which appear only once. With 1 base removed from V and 1 base from J, the gap between germline ends came to 10 bases. The CDR3 is 15 residues long. The germline V gene encodes CDR1 SGHAT and CDR2 FQNNGV. This sample is drawn from a study of blood T cell repertoires in COVID-19. At the level of the study: Specimens from acute and convalescent COVID-19 originated in the United States, Italy and Spain.

The rearrangement uses TRBV11-2 and TRBJ1-2; no clear D gene. This clonotype was obtained from a human donor in a cohort sampled during active COVID-19. The sequencing sample was made of peripheral blood. CDR3 sequence reads: CASSLGRGGNYGYTF. The CDR3 DNA follows: TGTGCCAGCAGCTTAGGCCGGGGAGGTAACTATGGCTACACCTTC.